The 13 T cell receptor beta chains below come from one sample, sequenced in a study of T-cell reconstitution after alpha-beta-depleted transplantation in children. The library targeted TCRbeta and was prepared with unique molecular identifiers. TCRdb re-called the PCR reads through MiXCR, storing one row per CDR3 protein. The sample includes about 600,000 distinct CDR3 sequences, 8% to 11% seen only once; the top ten take 3.5% to 5%. This specimen consisted of PBMCs from the stem cell graft donor, obtained from the stem cell graft. The receptors stem from a human donor who donated a stem cell graft to a child with acute myeloid leukemia.

This clonotype appeared a few times. This rearrangement joins TRBV20-1 to TRBJ2-2, with 16 bases identical to TRBD2. With 5 bases clipped from V and 7 bases from J, the junction kept 7 bases outside the gene matches. CDR3 length: 16 amino acids. Per the germline V gene, CDR1 is DFQATT and CDR2 is SNEGSKA (reference sequence). CDR3 residues: CSASGLAGGPGGELFF. The CDR3 DNA sequence: TGCAGTGCTTCGGGACTAGCGGGAGGGCCGGGCGGGGAGCTGTTTTTT.

There are many counts of this clonotype. The chain uses TRBV4-3 and TRBJ2-1, with a tentative D call TRBD2 (5 bases). The CDR3 contains 16 residues. The V end lost 0 bases, the J end lost 2 bases, and 11 bases lay between the germline ends. Germline V CDR1 and CDR2: LGHNA, YSLEER. The CDR3 is CASSQEVSGTYNEQFF. The CDR3 nucleotides read TGCGCCAGCAGCCAAGAAGTGAGCGGTACCTACAATGAGCAGTTCTTC.

The J gene is TRBJ2-7, the V gene TRBV7-2; TRBD2 aligns across 10 bases. J was trimmed by 3 bases and V by 4 bases; bases with no gene match: 6. This CDR3 has 15 residues. Germline CDR1 is SGHTA and CDR2 is FQGNSA. The CDR3 sequence is CASSSGLASYYEQYF. CDR3 bases: TGTGCCAGCAGCTCGGGACTAGCGTCATACTACGAGCAGTACTTC.

Points on this clonotype: A read error may be the cause here, since a much bigger clone is one base away. Without the conserved terminal phenylalanine or tryptophan, this CDR3 likely stems from a read error. V usage is TRBV20-1 and J usage is TRBJ1-5, with TRBD1 identical over 7 bases. CDR1 and CDR2 from the germline V gene are DFQATT and SNEGSKA (reference sequence). The CDR3 sequence is 15 residues long. The V segment lost 2 bases and the J segment 5 bases; nucleotides outside the gene matches: 9. CDR3 loop: CSARSGQLGHQPQHC. In nucleotides, the CDR3 is TGCAGTGCTAGATCGGGACAGCTAGGCCATCAGCCCCAGCATTGT.

This clonotype was picked up many times. The genes are TRBV29-1 and TRBJ2-1; D unresolved. V lost 6 bases and J 5 bases, leaving 26 bases between the germline ends. The germline gives CDR1 SQVTM, CDR2 ANQGSEA. This CDR3 spans 17 amino acids. The CDR3 sequence is CSVNTPGPQSLDNEQFF. CDR3 in DNA: TGCAGCGTCAACACCCCCGGACCCCAATCGCTAGACAATGAGCAGTTCTTC.

This clonotype was detected a few times. In DNA, the CDR3 is TGTGCCAGCAGTTCCCAATCCGATCTTCAGCCCCAGCATTTT. Translation gives CASSSQSDLQPQHF. The chain recombines TRBV28 with TRBJ1-5, with unresolved D. Deletions cut 4 bases from V and 6 bases from J, with 13 bases between. The CDR3 consists of 14 residues. Germline values: CDR1 MDHEN, CDR2 SYDVKM.

This clonotype was recorded at least ten times. The J gene is TRBJ2-1, the V gene TRBV9; D possibly uses TRBD1 or TRBD2 (5 bases each). V lost 4 bases, J lost 5 bases, and 19 bases lay in between. The germline CDR1 and CDR2 sequences are SGDLS and YYNGEE. The CDR3 loop spans 16 amino acids. CDR3 sequence: CASSLTAGTVNNEQFF. The CDR3 DNA reads TGTGCCAGCAGCCTTACAGCCGGGACCGTCAACAATGAGCAGTTCTTC.

This clonotype has just a few counts. This chain connects TRBV28 to TRBJ2-7; D possibly matches TRBD1 or TRBD2 (5 bases each). Germline CDR1 and CDR2: MDHEN and SYDVKM. The CDR3 has 15 residues. The ends were cut back, 7 bases at V and 7 bases at J, with 23 bases in the middle. For the CDR3, the DNA is TGTGCCAGCACCCGAAGTGGGACCCCGTCGGGGGAGCAGTACTTC. This sequence encodes CASTRSGTPSGEQYF.

This clonotype appeared a few times. For the CDR3, the DNA is TGTGCCAGCGGGGGACAGGGGACTTACAATGAGCAGTTCTTC. Translating it yields CASGGQGTYNEQFF. V usage is TRBV25-1 and J usage is TRBJ2-1, with TRBD1 identical over 10 bases. The ends lost 8 bases at V and 4 bases at J; junction bases unmatched: 5. Germline CDR1 is MGHDK and CDR2 is SYGVNS. The CDR3 is 14 amino acids.

This chain joins TRBV20-1 and TRBJ1-5; D call uncertain. CDR1 is DFQATT and CDR2 is SNEGSKA in the germline V gene (reference sequence). The V gene lost 4 bases and the J gene lost 1 base, with 11 bases spanning the gap. This CDR3 has 14 residues. CDR3 sequence reads: CSAKGGRSNQPQHF. The DNA of the CDR3 is TGCAGTGCTAAAGGCGGCAGGAGCAATCAGCCCCAGCATTTT.

This clonotype came up many times. The CDR3 DNA reads as TGTGCCAGCAATACCGCGGGGGCGGGAGGAGCCCACAGCACAGATACGCAGTATTTT. Translating it yields CASNTAGAGGAHSTDTQYF. V is TRBV2 and J is TRBJ2-3, with 8 bases fitting TRBD2. The germline V gene has CDR1 SNHLY and CDR2 FYNNEI. The CDR3 sequence is 19 residues long. The junction had 18 bases not matched to a gene; V was cut back by 7 bases and J by 0 bases.

V and J are TRBV30 and TRBJ1-5, with 8 bases that match TRBD1. The CDR3 contains 16 residues. The junction had 5 bases not matched to a gene; V was cut back by 1 base and J by 0 bases. CDR1 is GTSNPN, CDR2 SVGIG, per germline (reference sequence). The DNA of the CDR3 is TGTGCCTGGAGTGCCCGACAGGGGAGTAGCAATCAGCCCCAGCATTTT. This encodes CAWSARQGSSNQPQHF. The full variable domain, with the rest looked up from reference TRBV30 and TRBJ1-5, is SQTIHQWPATLVQPVGSPLSLECTVEGTSNPNLYWYRQAAGRGLQLLFYSVGIGQISSEVPQNLSASRPQDRQFILSSKKLLLSDSGFYLCAWSARQGSSNQPQHFGDGTRLSIL.

This clonotype showed up many times. This chain links TRBV7-2 with TRBJ2-7, with TRBD1 identical over 8 bases. The CDR3 spans 16 residues. In germline, CDR1 is SGHTA, CDR2 FQGNSA. The V gene end was trimmed by 1 base and the J gene end by 2 bases; junction bases not matched to a gene: 7. The CDR3 is CASSLGGTGLPYEQYF. CDR3 coding DNA: TGTGCCAGCAGCTTAGGTGGGACAGGTCTTCCCTACGAGCAGTACTTC.